This T cell receptor beta chain was retrieved from a study of control samples from healthy donors and cancer patients. This CDR3 is built from 15 residues. Germline V gene lookup returns CDR1 LNHDA and CDR2 SQIVND (reference sequence). The V segment lost 4 bases and the J segment 5 bases; nucleotides outside the gene matches: 10. Measured with immunoSEQ multiplex PCR; TCRdb has only the in-frame clones, and not every one. The table lists about 180,000 clones, nearly 90% of them singletons. The source of this sequence is a woman aged 45-65 years in good health. The chain employs TRBV19 and TRBJ1-1; 7 bases match TRBD1. Sequenced material: blood. CDR3 protein: CASSTTGALRTEAFF. DNA for the CDR3: TGTGCCAGTAGTACCACAGGGGCCCTGAGGACTGAAGCTTTCTTT.